The next 14 T cell receptor beta chains were all read from a single sample in a study of blood T cell repertoires in COVID-19. Generated by immunoSEQ multiplex PCR, the TCRdb table keeps only in-frame clones and is missing some. The sample records 95,000 to 150,000 clones, around 80% being singletons. The sample comprised peripheral blood. The receptors here all came from a man between 60 and 75 years old with active or convalescent COVID-19.

V gene TRBV25-1 combines with J gene TRBJ2-2; the D gene is possibly TRBD2 (5 bases). The CDR3 is 14 amino acids. With 8 bases removed from V and 6 bases from J, the gap between germline ends came to 16 bases. CDR1 MGHDK and CDR2 SYGVNS come from the germline V gene. CDR3 coding DNA: TGTGCCAGCCCCCCGGTGGCTAGCTCCGGGGAGCTGTTTTTT. Translation gives CASPPVASSGELFF. Based on the CDR3 plus reference TRBV25-1 and TRBJ2-2, the full variable domain is EADIYQTPRYLVIGTGKKITLECSQTMGHDKMYWYQQDPGMELHLIHYSYGVNSTEKGDLSSESTVSRIRTEHFPLTLESARPSHTSQYLCASPPVASSGELFFGEGSRLTVL.

The chain links TRBV6-5 to TRBJ2-5; TRBD2 agrees at 7 bases. The CDR3 spans 13 residues. Trimming took 6 bases from V and 5 from J; bases not matched to a gene: 6. Germline CDR1 MNHEY, CDR2 SVGAGI. The CDR3 reads CASRDPGRETQYF. The CDR3 DNA follows: TGTGCCAGCAGGGACCCCGGGAGGGAGACCCAGTACTTC.

The chain employs TRBV7-2 and TRBJ1-3, with D possibly matching TRBD1 (5 bases). The CDR3 covers 15 residues. CDR1 is SGHTA and CDR2 is FQGNSA in the germline V gene. Trimming left V 3 bases short and J 0 bases short, with 9 bases between. Written as DNA, the CDR3 is TGTGCCAGCAGCTTGGACAAGAGCTCTGGAAACACCATATATTTT. Translated, it gives CASSLDKSSGNTIYF.

V is TRBV5-1 and J is TRBJ2-3; 7 bases are a match to TRBD1. V shed 0 bases, J shed 5 bases, and the junction held 6 bases outside the gene matches. Germline V lookup: CDR1 SGHRS, CDR2 YFSETQ. The CDR3 is 15 residues long. CDR3 sequence (DNA): TGCGCCAGCAGCTTGGAGGGGACAGAATTAGATACGCAGTATTTT. Translation gives CASSLEGTELDTQYF.

This chain joins TRBV28 and TRBJ1-4; no clear D gene. CDR1 is MDHEN and CDR2 is SYDVKM in the germline V gene. V lost 5 bases and J 5 bases, leaving 18 bases between the germline ends. CDR3 length equals 16 residues. DNA for the CDR3: TGTGCCAGCAGTCCCCGCGGAGCTAGACTAAATGAAAAACTGTTTTTT. Translated, it gives CASSPRGARLNEKLFF. Looking up the rest from reference TRBV28 and TRBJ1-4 gives the full variable domain: DVKVTQSSRYLVKRTGEKVFLECVQDMDHENMFWYRQDPGLGLRLIYFSYDVKMKEKGDIPEGYSVSREKKERFSLILESASTNQTSMYLCASSPRGARLNEKLFFGSGTQLSVL.

This clone has just a few counts. The rearrangement joins TRBV28 to TRBJ2-2; D is possibly TRBD1 (6 bases). Trimming stripped 8 bases from V and 7 bases from J, with 17 bases between. This CDR3 comprises 14 residues. The germline gives CDR1 MDHEN, CDR2 SYDVKM. CDR3 in amino acids: CASRVGGAFGELFF. CDR3 nucleotide sequence: TGTGCCAGCCGGGTTGGGGGCGCTTTCGGGGAGCTGTTTTTT.

A word on this clone: Additional DNA sequences in this sample encode the identical CDR3. This chain uses TRBV5-1 with TRBJ2-1; TRBD2 agrees at 10 bases. Germline CDR1 reads SGHRS; CDR2 reads YFSETQ. The junction had 1 base not matched to a gene; V was cut back by 0 bases and J by 4 bases. The CDR3 length is 15 residues. CDR3 in amino acids: CASSLGTSGYNEQFF. The CDR3 DNA sequence: TGCGCCAGCAGCTTGGGGACTAGCGGTTACAATGAGCAGTTCTTC.

The chain uses TRBV21-1 and TRBJ1-6; the D call in the table, TRBD1, was not verified against the DNA. TRBV21-1 is assigned pseudogene status. This CDR3 region has 14 residues. The CDR3 reads CASSLGKGNSPLHF. The CDR3 DNA is TGTGCCAGCAGCCTAGGGAAGGGGAATTCACCCCTCCACTTT.

The chain combines TRBV6-6 with TRBJ1-2; D might be TRBD1 (5 bases). The germline V gene has CDR1 MNHNY and CDR2 SVGAGI (reference sequence). The CDR3 loop spans 14 amino acids. V lost 0 bases and J lost 7, with 12 bases in between. The CDR3 DNA reads as TGTGCCAGCAGTTACTCGGAACAGGCAGGTGGCTACACCTTC. Translated: CASSYSEQAGGYTF.

V is TRBV7-2 and J is TRBJ2-1; 7 nucleotides align to TRBD2. Trimming cost V 2 bases and J 8 bases; bases outside gene matches: 6. CDR1 SGHTA and CDR2 FQGNSA come from the germline V gene. The CDR3 covers 14 residues. For the CDR3, the DNA is TGTGCCAGCAGCTTAAGACTAGCCGGCGATGAGCAGTTCTTC. Encoded protein: CASSLRLAGDEQFF.

The V call is TRBV5-3, the J call TRBJ1-3; D gene ambiguous. TRBV5-3 is an ORF, and what it does is uncertain. This CDR3 is built from 16 residues. The V end lost 1 base, the J end lost 0 bases, and 11 bases lay between the germline ends. The CDR3 nucleotides are TGTGCCAGAAGCTTGCAGTTATACATCTCTGGAAACACCATATATTTT. This codes for CARSLQLYISGNTIYF.

This sequence joins TRBV19 and TRBJ1-5; no clear D. The CDR3 is made up of 13 amino acids. Germline CDR1 and CDR2: LNHDA and SQIVND (reference sequence). V dropped 5 bases and J dropped 5 bases, with 10 bases sitting between them. This CDR3 reads CASSPDLDQPQHF. The CDR3 bases are TGTGCCAGTAGTCCAGACTTGGATCAGCCCCAGCATTTT.

Details on this clone: Distinct nucleotide sequences in the sample also encode this CDR3. V and J are TRBV5-4 and TRBJ2-1; D remains ambiguous. This CDR3 is 13 amino acids long. Germline V gives CDR1 SGHNT, CDR2 YYREEE (reference sequence). The V end lost 3 bases, the J end lost 7 bases, and 11 bases lay between the germline ends. CDR3 bases: TGTGCCAGCAGCTCGCCAGGCCGTAATGAGCAGTTCTTC. It encodes CASSSPGRNEQFF.

This rearrangement joins TRBV28 to TRBJ2-1, with 11 bases aligning to TRBD2. Unmatched junction bases numbered 6, after V lost 6 bases and J lost 5 bases. Germline-derived CDR1 and CDR2 are MDHEN and SYDVKM. This CDR3 is built from 15 residues. DNA for the CDR3: TGTGCCAGCAGGCACCCGGGACTAGCGGACAATGAGCAGTTCTTC. It codes for CASRHPGLADNEQFF. Looking up the rest from reference TRBV28 and TRBJ2-1 gives the full variable domain: DVKVTQSSRYLVKRTGEKVFLECVQDMDHENMFWYRQDPGLGLRLIYFSYDVKMKEKGDIPEGYSVSREKKERFSLILESASTNQTSMYLCASRHPGLADNEQFFGPGTRLTVL.